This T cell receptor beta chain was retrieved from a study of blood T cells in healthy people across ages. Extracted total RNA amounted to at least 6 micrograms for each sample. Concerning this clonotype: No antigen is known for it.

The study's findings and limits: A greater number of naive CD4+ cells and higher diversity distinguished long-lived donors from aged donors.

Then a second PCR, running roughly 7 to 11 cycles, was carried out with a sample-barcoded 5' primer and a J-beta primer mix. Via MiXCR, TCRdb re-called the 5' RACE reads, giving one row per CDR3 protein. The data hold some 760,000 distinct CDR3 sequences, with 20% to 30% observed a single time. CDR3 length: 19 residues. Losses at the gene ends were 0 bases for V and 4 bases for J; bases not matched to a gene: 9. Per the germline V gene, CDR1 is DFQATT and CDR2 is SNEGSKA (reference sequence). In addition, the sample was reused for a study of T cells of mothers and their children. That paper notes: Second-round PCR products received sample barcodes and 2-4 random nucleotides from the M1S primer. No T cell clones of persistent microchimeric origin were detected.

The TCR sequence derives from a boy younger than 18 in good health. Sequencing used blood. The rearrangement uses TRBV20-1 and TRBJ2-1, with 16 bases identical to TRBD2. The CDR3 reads CSARDTGLAGGPRYNEQFF. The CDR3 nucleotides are TGCAGTGCTAGAGACACGGGACTAGCGGGAGGGCCGAGATACAATGAGCAGTTCTTC.